A single T cell receptor beta chain is shown here with its context. Its antigen is currently unknown. The data derive from a study of STAT5B mutations in CD4+ large granular lymphocyte leukemia. Study observations and caveats: Main leukemic clonotypes were patient-specific, but roughly 26% appeared at low frequency elsewhere. Data were not HLA-matched across samples.

In the authors' workflow: The detection floor for productive clonotype frequency was 2.59 x 10-5. Profiling relied on immunoSEQ multiplex PCR, and the TCRdb table lists in-frame clones only, not all of them. The D gene and trimming were derived from the DNA, and the V and J assignments and clone size from that table. The sample carries around 31,000 clones, around 74% recorded once. Sequences were obtained from CD4+ T cells from blood buffy coats. The source is a human donor in good health.

This CDR3 is CASSSPSRAYEQYF. DNA of the CDR3: TGTGCCAGCAGTTCCCCCAGCAGGGCCTACGAGCAGTACTTC. The V and J genes are TRBV28 and TRBJ2-7, with a weak D call TRBD1 (5 bases). Germline lookup yields CDR1 MDHEN and CDR2 SYDVKM. Deletions cut 4 bases from V and 2 bases from J, with 12 bases between. CDR3 length: 14 amino acids.